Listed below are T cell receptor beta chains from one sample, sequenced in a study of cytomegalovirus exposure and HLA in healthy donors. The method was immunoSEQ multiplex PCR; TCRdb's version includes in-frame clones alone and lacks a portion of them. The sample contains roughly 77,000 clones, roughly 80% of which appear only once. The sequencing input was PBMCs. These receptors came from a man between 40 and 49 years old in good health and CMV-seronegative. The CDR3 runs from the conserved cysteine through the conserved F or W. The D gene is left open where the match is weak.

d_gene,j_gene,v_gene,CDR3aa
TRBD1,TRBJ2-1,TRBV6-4,CASSGTGGIEQFF
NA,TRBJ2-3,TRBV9,CASSGSPRRTTDTQYF
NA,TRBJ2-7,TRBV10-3,CAPEARERPSRRYEQYF
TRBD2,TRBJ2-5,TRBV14,CASSQDLLAGGGETQYF
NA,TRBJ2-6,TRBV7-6,CASSPRQLKTSGANVLTF
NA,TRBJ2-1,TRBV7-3,CASSLGGEQFF
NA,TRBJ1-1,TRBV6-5,CASSRPQVKSTEAFF
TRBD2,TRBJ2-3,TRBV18,CASSPEAGVRDTQYF
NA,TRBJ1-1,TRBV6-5,CASSYGSGTEAFF
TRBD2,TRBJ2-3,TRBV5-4,CASSLHGGTDTQYF
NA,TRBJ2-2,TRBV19,CASSIGPGANTGELFF
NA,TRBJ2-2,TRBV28,CASSRIAGTNTGELFF
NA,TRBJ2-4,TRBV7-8,CASSSRTESLAKNIQYF
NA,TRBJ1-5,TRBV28,CASVGADNQPQHF
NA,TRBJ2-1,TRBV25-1,CASSAHLGQGLNEQFF
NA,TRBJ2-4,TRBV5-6,CASSKRQASKNIQYF